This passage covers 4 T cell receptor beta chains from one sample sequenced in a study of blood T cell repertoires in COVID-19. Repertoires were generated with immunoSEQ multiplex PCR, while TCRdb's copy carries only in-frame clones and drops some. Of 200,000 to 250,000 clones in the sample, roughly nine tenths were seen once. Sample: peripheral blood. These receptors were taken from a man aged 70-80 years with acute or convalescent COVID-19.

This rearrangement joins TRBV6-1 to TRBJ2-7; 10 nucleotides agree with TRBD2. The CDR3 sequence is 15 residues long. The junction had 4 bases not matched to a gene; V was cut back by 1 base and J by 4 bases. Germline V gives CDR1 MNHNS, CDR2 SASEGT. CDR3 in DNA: TGTGCCAGCAGTGAAGTACTAGCGGGAAATTACGAGCAGTACTTC. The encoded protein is CASSEVLAGNYEQYF.

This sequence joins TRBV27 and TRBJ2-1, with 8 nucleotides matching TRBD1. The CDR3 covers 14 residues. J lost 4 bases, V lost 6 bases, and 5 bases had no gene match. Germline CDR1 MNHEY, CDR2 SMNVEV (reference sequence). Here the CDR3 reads CASRGQVPYNEQFF. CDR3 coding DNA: TGTGCCAGCAGGGGACAGGTACCTTACAATGAGCAGTTCTTC.

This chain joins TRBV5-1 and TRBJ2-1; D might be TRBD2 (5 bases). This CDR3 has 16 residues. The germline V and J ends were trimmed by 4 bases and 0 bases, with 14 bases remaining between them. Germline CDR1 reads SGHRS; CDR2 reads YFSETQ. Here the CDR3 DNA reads TGCGCCAGCAGCCTATCAGGAGGAAGCTCCTACAATGAGCAGTTCTTC. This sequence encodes CASSLSGGSSYNEQFF.

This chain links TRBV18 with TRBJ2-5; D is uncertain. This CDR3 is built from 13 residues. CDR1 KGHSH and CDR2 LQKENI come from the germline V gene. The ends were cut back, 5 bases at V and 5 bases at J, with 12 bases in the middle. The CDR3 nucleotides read TGTGCCAGCTCAGCCAATTTCGGGGAGACCCAGTACTTC. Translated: CASSANFGETQYF.